These 24 T cell receptor beta chains originate from one sample sequenced in a study of T-cell reconstitution after alpha-beta-depleted transplantation in children. Preparing the TCRbeta library involved the use of unique molecular identifiers. MiXCR, run by TCRdb on the PCR reads, gives a single entry per CDR3 protein. Of 500,000 to 750,000 distinct CDR3 sequences in the sample, roughly 13% were seen once. This specimen was PBMCs, mostly from graft donor cells, taken 360 days after TCRalphabeta/CD19-depleted stem cell transplant. These TCRs come from a male patient younger than 18 who had a stem cell transplant for acute myeloid leukemia, so the T cells may come from the graft donor.

This clonotype was recorded a few times. The chain couples TRBV20-1 to TRBJ2-5, with TRBD2 identical over 9 bases. Looked up from germline, CDR1 is DFQATT and CDR2 is SNEGSKA (reference sequence). CDR3 length: 15 amino acids. V was pared by 5 bases and J by 1 base, with 8 bases of the junction left unmatched. CDR3 in DNA: TGCAGTGCTTCCAGGCTAGCGGGGATCCAAGAGACCCAGTACTTC. It encodes CSASRLAGIQETQYF.

This clonotype was counted a few times. The genes are TRBV29-1 and TRBJ2-1; D possibly uses TRBD1 or TRBD2 (5 bases each). The V end was cut by 4 bases, the J end by 12 bases, with 16 bases between. The CDR3 runs to 12 residues. The germline gives CDR1 SQVTM, CDR2 ANQGSEA. The CDR3 here is CSVVGADRGQFF. DNA for the CDR3: TGCAGCGTTGTCGGGGCAGATAGGGGGCAGTTCTTC.

This clonotype was counted at least ten times. The chain links TRBV28 to TRBJ2-1, with 10 positions matching TRBD1. From germline, CDR1 is MDHEN and CDR2 SYDVKM. This CDR3 has 15 amino acids. Trimming took 5 bases from V and 6 from J; bases not matched to a gene: 7. The chain's CDR3 is CASSDDRGRSNEQFF. DNA for the CDR3: TGTGCCAGCAGTGACGACAGGGGGCGAAGCAATGAGCAGTTCTTC.

V usage is TRBV28 and J usage is TRBJ2-7; D ambiguous. This CDR3 spans 15 amino acids. CDR1 is MDHEN, CDR2 SYDVKM, per germline. The V end was cut by 6 bases, the J end by 3 bases, with 18 bases between. The CDR3 is CASSHAKPKGYEQYF. The CDR3 DNA follows: TGTGCCAGCAGCCATGCGAAGCCCAAGGGCTACGAGCAGTACTTC.

This clonotype occurred many times. The gene calls are TRBV20-1 and TRBJ2-7; 10 positions agree with TRBD2. CDR3 size: 11 residues. Germline trimming cut 5 bases from V and 13 bases from J; bases unmatched to any gene: 8. The germline CDR1 and CDR2 sequences are DFQATT and SNEGSKA (reference sequence). CDR3 region: CSARFIAGGYF. In DNA, the CDR3 is TGCAGTGCTCGTTTTATAGCGGGAGGTTACTTC.

This clonotype has just a few counts. This chain joins TRBV20-1 and TRBJ2-7; 8 nucleotides line up with TRBD1. Trimming took 7 bases from V and 2 from J; bases not matched to a gene: 7. Germline V lookup: CDR1 DFQATT, CDR2 SNEGSKA (reference sequence). The CDR3 extends over 13 amino acids. The CDR3 coding sequence is TGCAGTGTTTATCGGGACAGGCCCTACGAGCAGTACTTC. Translated: CSVYRDRPYEQYF.

The rearrangement uses TRBV29-1 and TRBJ2-3; TRBD1 agrees at 10 bases. This CDR3 has 14 residues. The germline V gene encodes CDR1 SQVTM and CDR2 ANQGSEA. J gave up 1 base and V 7 bases, and 5 bases lay outside the gene matches. The CDR3: CSADRGQGTDTQYF. In DNA, the CDR3 is TGCAGCGCCGACAGGGGGCAGGGCACAGATACGCAGTATTTT.

The CDR3 region is CSAFRASGDTQYF. The DNA of the CDR3 is TGCAGTGCTTTTAGGGCTTCGGGAGATACGCAGTATTTT. The chain has TRBV20-1 and TRBJ2-3; no definite D call. The germline CDR1 and CDR2 sequences are DFQATT and SNEGSKA (reference sequence). This CDR3 comprises 13 residues. V lost 5 bases and J lost 5, with 14 bases in between.

V is TRBV7-2 and J is TRBJ2-1, with a weak D call TRBD2 (7 bases). The CDR3 runs to 16 residues. Between the trimmed V and J ends, which lost 1 base and 8 bases, there was a span of 18 bases. Germline loops: CDR1 SGHTA, CDR2 FQGNSA. This CDR3 is CASSLVGGAVSDEQFF. As DNA, the CDR3 is TGTGCCAGCAGCTTAGTAGGGGGGGCAGTATCGGATGAGCAGTTCTTC.

The chain is built from TRBV6-1 and TRBJ2-5; 9 bases are shared with TRBD2. The CDR3 is 14 residues long. V was pared by 5 bases and J by 2 bases, with 3 bases of the junction left unmatched. Germline loops: CDR1 MNHNS, CDR2 SASEGT. CDR3 region: CASSRLAAQETQYF. The CDR3 DNA is TGTGCCAGCAGTCGACTAGCGGCGCAAGAGACCCAGTACTTC.

The genes are TRBV20-1 and TRBJ1-6, with TRBD1 matching over 7 bases. The germline V gene encodes CDR1 DFQATT and CDR2 SNEGSKA (reference sequence). V trimming: 6 bases; J trimming: 7 bases; junction bases outside the gene matches: 6. The CDR3 length is 13 residues. CDR3: CSAGGTANSPLHF. For the CDR3, the DNA is TGCAGTGCCGGGGGGACAGCGAATTCACCCCTCCACTTT.

A few counts support this clonotype. This chain joins TRBV7-6 and TRBJ2-5; D gene uncertain. Germline values: CDR1 SGHVS, CDR2 FNYEAQ. The CDR3 contains 14 residues. Trimming stripped 3 bases from V and 2 bases from J, with 10 bases between. The CDR3 DNA is TGTGCCAGCAGCTTTACGGGTCCGCAAGAGACCCAGTACTTC. Translating it yields CASSFTGPQETQYF. Full variable domain (outside the CDR3, taken from reference TRBV7-6 and TRBJ2-5): GAGVSQSPRYKVTKRGQDVALRCDPISGHVSLYWYRQALGQGPEFLTYFNYEAQQDKSGLPNDRFSAERPEGSISTLTIQRTEQRDSAMYRCASSFTGPQETQYFGPGTRLLVL.

This clonotype was seen a few times. V gene TRBV2 combines with J gene TRBJ2-1, with 13 bases that match TRBD2. The CDR3 is 15 amino acids. V was clipped by 6 bases and J by 7 bases; unmatched bases: 6. The germline V gene encodes CDR1 SNHLY and CDR2 FYNNEI. DNA of the CDR3: TGTGCCAGCAGCGGACTAGCGGGAGTAGTAAATGAGCAGTTCTTC. Protein: CASSGLAGVVNEQFF.

A few counts support this clonotype. This chain joins TRBV6-5 and TRBJ1-2; D not certain. V dropped 1 base and J dropped 6 bases, with 15 bases sitting between them. This CDR3 has 15 residues. The germline V gene has CDR1 MNHEY and CDR2 SVGAGI. The CDR3 DNA is TGTGCCAGCAGTTACTTCGGGCGGGAACTCCATGGCTACACCTTC. Encoded protein: CASSYFGRELHGYTF.

The V call is TRBV18, the J call TRBJ2-3; D uncertain. V was trimmed by 4 bases and J by 6 bases, leaving 17 bases between them. The germline gives CDR1 KGHSH, CDR2 LQKENI. CDR3 length equals 15 residues. CDR3 nucleotide sequence: TGTGCCAGCTCACTTATACAGTATTCCGGGGATACGCAGTATTTT. This gives the protein CASSLIQYSGDTQYF.

The chain combines TRBV6-5 with TRBJ2-5; maybe TRBD1 (6 bases). In germline, CDR1 is MNHEY, CDR2 SVGAGI. The CDR3 runs 14 residues. V shed 1 base and J shed 3 bases, with 9 bases lying between them. CDR3 in amino acids: CASSYWTDKETQYF. The CDR3, as DNA: TGTGCCAGCAGTTACTGGACAGATAAAGAGACCCAGTACTTC.

The chain employs TRBV9 and TRBJ2-2; 12 bases are a match to TRBD2. V lost 3 bases to trimming and J lost 7 bases; unmatched junction nucleotides: 10. This CDR3 is built from 17 residues. Germline V gene data show CDR1 as SGDLS and CDR2 as YYNGEE. In DNA, the CDR3 is TGTGCCAGCAGCGCTCGGACTAGCGGGATTATCGGCGGGGAGCTGTTTTTT. Translated: CASSARTSGIIGGELFF.

This clonotype was seen many times. The chain carries TRBV6-6 and TRBJ1-6; weak D call: TRBD1 (5 bases). Germline loops: CDR1 MNHNY, CDR2 SVGAGI (reference sequence). The V and J ends lost 7 bases and 8 bases respectively, with 12 bases between them. The CDR3 runs 13 residues. CDR3 residues: CASTYRGYSPLHF. The DNA for the CDR3 is TGTGCCAGCACCTACCGGGGGTATTCACCCCTCCACTTT.

J is TRBJ2-7 and V is TRBV7-8, with D maybe TRBD2 (8 bases). V dropped 0 bases and J dropped 4 bases, with 16 bases sitting between them. The CDR3 totals 16 residues. Germline values: CDR1 SGHVS, CDR2 FQNEAQ. The CDR3 DNA sequence: TGTGCCAGCAGCTTAGCGTACAGGGGACTAGTTTACGAGCAGTACTTC. It codes for CASSLAYRGLVYEQYF.

The chain recombines TRBV30 with TRBJ2-1; 12 nucleotides line up with TRBD2. Germline V CDR1 and CDR2: GTSNPN, SVGIG (reference sequence). V was pared by 2 bases and J by 9 bases, with 5 bases of the junction left unmatched. This CDR3 contains 14 residues. The CDR3 coding sequence is TGTGCCTGGAGTCGACTAGCGGGAGTAGGTGAGCAGTTCTTC. Translation gives CAWSRLAGVGEQFF.

This clonotype was detected a few times. This sequence joins TRBV29-1 and TRBJ2-1, with 8 bases fitting TRBD2. CDR1 SQVTM and CDR2 ANQGSEA come from the germline V gene. The CDR3 is 14 residues long. V dropped 5 bases and J dropped 6; count of bases not matched to a gene: 9. The CDR3 DNA reads TGCAGCGTTCTTGCTAGCGGGCTATTCAATGAGCAGTTCTTC. Encoded protein: CSVLASGLFNEQFF.

In this sample, this clonotype turned up a few times. V is TRBV12-3 or TRBV12-4 and J is TRBJ2-7, with 13 bases identical to TRBD2. Losses at the gene ends were 5 bases for V and 0 bases for J; bases not matched to a gene: 7. This CDR3 comprises 17 residues. The CDR3 DNA reads TGTGCCAGCAGTATCGGACTAGCGGGAGCCATCTCCTACGAGCAGTACTTC. Protein product: CASSIGLAGAISYEQYF.

This clonotype has ten or more counts. This rearrangement joins TRBV15 to TRBJ2-3; D possibly corresponds to TRBD1 (6 bases). Germline V gives CDR1 LNHNV, CDR2 YYDKDF (reference sequence). The CDR3 length is 17 residues. Trimming removed 2 bases at V and 0 bases at J, with 15 bases between. The CDR3 DNA reads as TGTGCCACCAGCAGACGCCCCGGGACACTGAGCACAGATACGCAGTATTTT. As protein: CATSRRPGTLSTDTQYF. The full variable domain, its missing parts supplied by reference TRBV15 and TRBJ2-3, is DAMVIQNPRYQVTQFGKPVTLSCSQTLNHNVMYWYQQKSSQAPKLLFHYYDKDFNNEADTPDNFQSRRPNTSFCFLDIRSPGLGDTAMYLCATSRRPGTLSTDTQYFGPGTRLTVL.

The rearrangement links TRBV25-1 to TRBJ2-7; possibly TRBD1 for D (5 bases). Germline CDR1 reads MGHDK; CDR2 reads SYGVNS. This CDR3 is built from 16 residues. Trimming cost V 4 bases and J 3 bases, with 19 bases left between them. CDR3 sequence reads: CASSATPTEALYEQYF. The DNA for the CDR3 is TGTGCCAGCAGTGCCACCCCGACAGAAGCCCTCTACGAGCAGTACTTC.